The next 10 T cell receptor beta chains were all read from a single sample in a study of shared clonotypes between healthy human individuals. Profiling relied on immunoSEQ multiplex PCR, and the TCRdb table lists in-frame clones only, not all of them. The profile shows roughly 2 million clones, roughly 95% of them singletons. Material for sequencing was naive CD4+ T cells sorted from blood. Subset noted: CD45RA+ positively selected. These receptors came from a man aged 18 to 29 in good health.

The chain is built from TRBV7-2 and TRBJ2-2, with D hard to call. This CDR3 contains 14 residues. From germline, CDR1 is SGHTA and CDR2 FQGNSA. V lost 1 base and J lost 8, with 11 bases in between. CDR3 sequence: CASSLEATAGELFF. The DNA for the CDR3 is TGTGCCAGCAGCTTAGAGGCCACTGCAGGGGAGCTGTTTTTT.

J is TRBJ2-4 and V is TRBV6-1; D is possibly TRBD1 (7 bases). Germline CDR1 is MNHNS and CDR2 is SASEGT. V was pared by 5 bases and J by 7 bases, with 12 bases between. The CDR3 contains 13 residues. The CDR3 sequence: CASSTGEANIQYF. The CDR3 nucleotides read TGTGCCAGCAGTACAGGGGAGGCGAACATTCAGTACTTC.

The rearrangement joins TRBV6-4 to TRBJ2-2; TRBD2 matches 9 bases. The CDR3 consists of 15 residues. Germline-derived CDR1 and CDR2 are MRHNA and SNTAGT. V lost 6 bases to trimming and J lost 1 base; unmatched junction nucleotides: 3. The CDR3 DNA follows: TGTGCCAGCAGGCAACTAGCGGGGAACACCGGGGAGCTGTTTTTT. This encodes CASRQLAGNTGELFF.

This chain links TRBV7-2 with TRBJ2-1; D is possibly TRBD1 (5 bases). Trimming shortened V by 5 bases and J by 0 bases, and 11 bases separated the two germline ends. The CDR3 is 15 amino acids. Germline V lookup: CDR1 SGHTA, CDR2 FQGNSA. CDR3 sequence reads: CASSRDDSSYNEQFF. The CDR3, as DNA: TGTGCCAGCAGCCGAGACGACAGCTCCTACAATGAGCAGTTCTTC. Full variable domain (rest looked up from reference TRBV7-2 and TRBJ2-1): GAGVSQSPSNKVTEKGKDVELRCDPISGHTALYWYRQSLGQGLEFLIYFQGNSAPDKSGLPSDRFSAERTGGSVSTLTIQRTQQEDSAVYLCASSRDDSSYNEQFFGPGTRLTVL.

V gene TRBV5-1 combines with J gene TRBJ1-4; 7 bases fit TRBD1. The V gene's germline CDR1 is SGHRS and CDR2 YFSETQ. CDR3 size: 14 residues. With V trimmed by 4 bases and J by 10 bases, 10 bases remained unmatched. This chain's CDR3 is CASSGDREGGKLFF. The CDR3 bases are TGCGCCAGCAGCGGTGACAGGGAGGGCGGAAAACTGTTTTTT.

The chain couples TRBV6-1 to TRBJ1-2, with 12 positions matching TRBD1. The junction had 5 bases not matched to a gene; V was cut back by 4 bases and J by 2 bases. Germline V gives CDR1 MNHNS, CDR2 SASEGT. The CDR3 is 16 residues long. For the CDR3, the DNA is TGTGCCAGCAGTGGGGACAGGGGGCGCCGGAACTATGGCTACACCTTC. Translating it yields CASSGDRGRRNYGYTF.

The genes are TRBV5-1 and TRBJ2-7, with 8 bases lining up with TRBD1. This CDR3 region has 14 residues. V lost 9 bases and J lost 5; bases outside the gene matches: 13. Germline CDR1 is SGHRS and CDR2 is YFSETQ. DNA for the CDR3: TGCGCCACCAAGGGGGAGCCAGGGGGCCACGAGCAGTACTTC. Amino acid sequence: CATKGEPGGHEQYF.

This clone has only one observation. The chain links TRBV29-1 to TRBJ1-3; D unresolved. V shed 2 bases and J shed 0 bases, with 8 bases lying between them. The CDR3 sequence is 14 residues long. Germline V gene lookup returns CDR1 SQVTM and CDR2 ANQGSEA. CDR3 bases: TGCAGCGTTGAAATGGGGAGCTCTGGAAACACCATATATTTT. Protein: CSVEMGSSGNTIYF.

This chain uses TRBV5-1 with TRBJ1-1; TRBD1 matches at 12 bases. The CDR3 totals 16 residues. In germline, CDR1 is SGHRS, CDR2 YFSETQ. Trimming took 4 bases from V and 1 from J; bases not matched to a gene: 5. CDR3 nucleotide sequence: TGCGCCAGCAGCGAAGGGACAGGGGGCAAGAACACTGAAGCTTTCTTT. This encodes CASSEGTGGKNTEAFF. Supplemented by reference TRBV5-1 and TRBJ1-1, the full variable domain reads KAGVTQTPRYLIKTRGQQVTLSCSPISGHRSVSWYQQTPGQGLQFLFEYFSETQRNKGNFPGRFSGRQFSNSRSEMNVSTLELGDSALYLCASSEGTGGKNTEAFFGQGTRLTVV.

The rearrangement uses TRBV7-8 and TRBJ2-1; the D gene is possibly TRBD2 (6 bases). Germline lookup yields CDR1 SGHVS and CDR2 FQNEAQ. Trimming pared 6 bases from V and 4 bases from J, leaving 16 bases between. This CDR3 has 15 amino acids. The CDR3 reads CASRTSYGTYNEQFF. The CDR3 nucleotides are TGTGCCAGCAGGACCTCTTACGGGACTTACAATGAGCAGTTCTTC.